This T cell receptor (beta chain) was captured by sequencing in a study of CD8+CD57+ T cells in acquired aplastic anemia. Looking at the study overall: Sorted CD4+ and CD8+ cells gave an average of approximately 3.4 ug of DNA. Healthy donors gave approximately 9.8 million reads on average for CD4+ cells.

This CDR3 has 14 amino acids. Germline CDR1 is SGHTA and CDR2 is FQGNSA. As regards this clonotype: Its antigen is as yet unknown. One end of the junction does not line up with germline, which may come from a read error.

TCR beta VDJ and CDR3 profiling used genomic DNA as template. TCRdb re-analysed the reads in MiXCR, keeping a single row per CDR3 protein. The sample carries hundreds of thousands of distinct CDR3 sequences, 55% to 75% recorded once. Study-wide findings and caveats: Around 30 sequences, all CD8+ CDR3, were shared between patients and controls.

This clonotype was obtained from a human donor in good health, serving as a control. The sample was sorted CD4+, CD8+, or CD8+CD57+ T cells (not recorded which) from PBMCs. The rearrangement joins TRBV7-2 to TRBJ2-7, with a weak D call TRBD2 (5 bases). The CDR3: CASSLEVDYEQRFF. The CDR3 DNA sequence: TGTGCCAGCAGCTTGGAGGTCGACTACGAGCAGCGGTTCTTC.